This entry is about one T cell receptor (beta chain). Its antigen remains unknown. Additional DNA sequences in this sample encode the identical CDR3. These data are taken from a study of shared clonotypes between healthy human individuals. General observations from the study: Approximately 4.6% of naive CD4 clonotypes were shared across several donors. In this cohort, only blood was sampled, and tissue repertoires likely differ.

CD8 cells classed as naive were CD45RO-negative and positively selected for CCR7, excluding terminally differentiated effector memory CD45RA+ cells. CDR1 and CDR2 (germline): MNHNS, SASEGT. This CDR3 has 12 amino acids. The V and J ends lost 1 base and 7 bases respectively, with 5 bases between them. In the authors' methods: Junction-only immunoSEQ sequences carried no quality scores, so filtering differed. Method: immunoSEQ multiplex PCR; TCRdb's copy keeps in-frame clones and lacks some. For V, J and clone size, that table is used; D and trimming come from the DNA. The table has millions of clones, about 95% seen once; the top ten hold about 1.1%.

The chain uses TRBV6-1 and TRBJ1-5; D is unresolved. This TCR was recovered from a man between 18 and 35 years old in good health. Sample: naive CD8+ T cells sorted from blood. DNA of the CDR3: TGTGCCAGCAGTGAAGTAAACCAGCCCCAGCATTTT. This encodes CASSEVNQPQHF.